These 22 T cell receptor beta chains originate from one sample sequenced in a study of OX40 agonist ivuxolimab in advanced cancers. Profiling relied on immunoSEQ multiplex PCR, and the TCRdb table lists in-frame clones only, not all of them. The sample contains about 60,000 clones, more than 75% of which appear only once. This specimen consisted of CD4+ or CD8+ T cells sorted from blood, obtained in a trial of the OX40 agonist ivuxolimab. All receptors derive from an adult with an advanced solid tumor such as melanoma, head and neck, liver or kidney cancer.

This CDR3 is CASSQDIGAGGANVLTF. In DNA form, the CDR3 reads TGTGCCAGCAGCCAAGATATCGGTGCGGGAGGGGCCAACGTCCTGACTTTC. The chain combines TRBV4-2 with TRBJ2-6; D may be TRBD2 (6 bases). The CDR3 has 17 amino acids. The V and J ends lost 0 bases and 4 bases respectively, with 13 bases between them. The germline V gene encodes CDR1 LGHNA and CDR2 YNFKEQ.

The chain employs TRBV7-8 and TRBJ2-3; TRBD2 agrees at 8 bases. The J segment lost 5 bases and the V segment lost 5 bases, leaving 9 bases of the junction unmatched. The germline CDR1 and CDR2 sequences are SGHVS and FQNEAQ. The CDR3 consists of 15 residues. For the CDR3, the DNA is TGTGCCAGCAGCCGTAAGCGGGAGTATGGAGATACGCAGTATTTT. Protein product: CASSRKREYGDTQYF.

There are a few counts of this clone. V usage is TRBV7-2 and J usage is TRBJ2-7, with TRBD2 matching 9 bases. Germline V lookup: CDR1 SGHTA, CDR2 FQGNSA. CDR3 length equals 18 residues. The V gene end was trimmed by 5 bases and the J gene end by 1 base; junction bases not matched to a gene: 15. The CDR3 reads CASSPHLSQAGGSYEQYF. For the CDR3, the DNA is TGTGCCAGCAGCCCCCACTTGTCCCAGGCGGGAGGGTCCTACGAGCAGTACTTC.

The V and J genes are TRBV6-5 and TRBJ2-7; TRBD2 agrees at 8 bases. The V gene end was trimmed by 7 bases and the J gene end by 11 bases; junction bases not matched to a gene: 19. Germline V gene data show CDR1 as MNHEY and CDR2 as SVGAGI. The CDR3 totals 15 residues. The CDR3 protein is CASNKPGLGASGEYF. CDR3 coding DNA: TGTGCCAGCAACAAACCGGGACTAGGAGCTTCGGGGGAGTACTTC.

The V and J genes are TRBV6-4 and TRBJ2-1; no clear D gene. V gave up 4 bases and J gave up 5 bases, with 12 bases separating them. Germline CDR1 is MRHNA and CDR2 is SNTAGT. The CDR3 spans 14 residues. CDR3 DNA sequence: TGTGCCAGCAGTGCAGGCAGACTCAACAATGAGCAGTTCTTC. As protein: CASSAGRLNNEQFF.

The chain uses TRBV4-1 and TRBJ1-1; D call uncertain. The CDR3 length is 16 residues. Trimming removed 0 bases from V and 1 base from J, with 12 bases in between. CDR1 is MGHRA and CDR2 is YSYEKL in the germline V gene. The CDR3 loop reads CASSQDRRQENTEAFF. In DNA form, the CDR3 reads TGCGCCAGCAGCCAAGATAGGAGGCAGGAGAACACTGAAGCTTTCTTT.

This rearrangement joins TRBV7-2 to TRBJ2-2; the match to TRBD2 covers 11 bases. The CDR3 consists of 16 residues. The V segment lost 4 bases and the J segment 2 bases; nucleotides outside the gene matches: 3. CDR1 and CDR2 (germline): SGHTA, FQGNSA. CDR3 coding DNA: TGTGCCAGCAGCTACGGACTAGCGGGTAACACCGGGGAGCTGTTTTTT. Protein: CASSYGLAGNTGELFF.

The CDR3 sequence is CASSQEMSDTDTQYF. In DNA, the CDR3 is TGCGCCAGCAGCCAAGAGATGTCAGACACAGATACGCAGTATTTT. The rearrangement links TRBV4-3 to TRBJ2-3; no firm D call. Germline V gene lookup returns CDR1 LGHNA and CDR2 YSLEER. The CDR3 has 15 amino acids. Trimming cost V 0 bases and J 2 bases, with 9 bases left between them.

V and J are TRBV30 and TRBJ1-3; D not certain. Germline V CDR1 and CDR2: GTSNPN, SVGIG (reference sequence). V lost 1 base and J lost 0, with 10 bases in between. The length of the CDR3 is 15 residues. The CDR3 DNA reads as TGTGCCTGGAGTGGCGGACGGTACTCTGGAAACACCATATATTTT. Its translation: CAWSGGRYSGNTIYF. Full variable domain (rest looked up from reference TRBV30 and TRBJ1-3): SQTIHQWPATLVQPVGSPLSLECTVEGTSNPNLYWYRQAAGRGLQLLFYSVGIGQISSEVPQNLSASRPQDRQFILSSKKLLLSDSGFYLCAWSGGRYSGNTIYFGEGSWLTVV.

The chain carries TRBV15 and TRBJ1-3; no reliable D call. The germline V gene encodes CDR1 LNHNV and CDR2 YYDKDF (reference sequence). The CDR3 has 16 amino acids. With 0 bases removed from V and 2 bases from J, the gap between germline ends came to 11 bases. This CDR3 reads CATSREWGRAGNTIYF. The CDR3 DNA follows: TGTGCCACCAGCAGAGAATGGGGAAGGGCTGGAAACACCATATATTTT.

The chain uses TRBV11-2 and TRBJ2-3; 8 nucleotides agree with TRBD1. The junction had 7 bases not matched to a gene; V was cut back by 4 bases and J by 7 bases. The germline V gene encodes CDR1 SGHAT and CDR2 FQNNGV. This CDR3 is built from 14 residues. Written as DNA, the CDR3 is TGTGCCAGCAGCTCGCAGCAGGGGGCCTATACGCAGTATTTT. Translation: CASSSQQGAYTQYF.

This sequence joins TRBV7-8 and TRBJ2-5; 7 bases match TRBD1. The V segment lost 7 bases and the J segment 2 bases; nucleotides outside the gene matches: 7. Germline CDR1 and CDR2: SGHVS and FQNEAQ. The CDR3 has 14 residues. CDR3 sequence reads: CASIGTDFQETQYF. The CDR3 coding sequence is TGTGCCAGCATAGGGACAGACTTTCAAGAGACCCAGTACTTC. The variable domain in full, completed from reference TRBV7-8 and TRBJ2-5, reads GAGVSQSPRYKVAKRGQDVALRCDPISGHVSLFWYQQALGQGPEFLTYFQNEAQLDKSGLPSDRFFAERPEGSVSTLKIQRTQQEDSAVYLCASIGTDFQETQYFGPGTRLLVL.

This chain links TRBV5-1 with TRBJ2-7; D is perhaps TRBD1 or TRBD2 (6 bases each). The V end lost 1 base, the J end lost 7 bases, and 18 bases lay between the germline ends. The CDR3 extends over 15 amino acids. Per the germline V gene, CDR1 is SGHRS and CDR2 is YFSETQ. DNA for the CDR3: TGCGCCAGCAGCTTGCGTCCGGGGGCGCTGGGGGAGCAGTACTTC. Its protein is CASSLRPGALGEQYF. The variable domain in full, with the rest retrieved from reference TRBV5-1 and TRBJ2-7, is KAGVTQTPRYLIKTRGQQVTLSCSPISGHRSVSWYQQTPGQGLQFLFEYFSETQRNKGNFPGRFSGRQFSNSRSEMNVSTLELGDSALYLCASSLRPGALGEQYFGPGTRLTVT.

The rearrangement links TRBV7-6 to TRBJ1-6; unclear D gene. Germline V gene lookup returns CDR1 SGHVS and CDR2 FNYEAQ. Trimming took off 2 bases at V and 6 bases at J, with 11 bases between the two ends. CDR3 length: 15 amino acids. The CDR3 spells CASSLSRPGNSPLHF. The CDR3 DNA follows: TGTGCCAGCAGCTTAAGCCGGCCTGGTAATTCACCCCTCCACTTT.

V gene TRBV28 combines with J gene TRBJ2-1, with 7 bases aligning to TRBD2. The CDR3 is 17 amino acids. Looked up from germline, CDR1 is MDHEN and CDR2 is SYDVKM. J lost 12 bases, V lost 2 bases, and 19 bases had no gene match. CDR3 DNA sequence: TGTGCCAGCAGTTTAGGAGGAGGGGAACTAGCGTTTCAAGTGCAGTTCTTC. Protein sequence: CASSLGGGELAFQVQFF.

Note on this clone: One end of the junction varies from germline; a read error may be responsible. The gene calls are TRBV7-9 and TRBJ1-2, with D perhaps matching TRBD1 (5 bases). The germline gives CDR1 SEHNR, CDR2 FQNEAQ (reference sequence). The CDR3 has 12 amino acids. CDR3 in DNA: TGTGCCAGCAGCTTGACAGACTATAGCTACACCTTC. It encodes CASSLTDYSYTF.

The chain employs TRBV28 and TRBJ1-4, with unresolved D. The CDR3 totals 13 residues. Trimming left V 4 bases short and J 4 bases short, with 7 bases between. Germline values: CDR1 MDHEN, CDR2 SYDVKM. The CDR3 loop is CASSSFGNEKLFF. CDR3 sequence (DNA): TGTGCCAGCAGTTCCTTCGGTAATGAAAAACTGTTTTTT. Based on the CDR3 plus reference TRBV28 and TRBJ1-4, the full variable domain is DVKVTQSSRYLVKRTGEKVFLECVQDMDHENMFWYRQDPGLGLRLIYFSYDVKMKEKGDIPEGYSVSREKKERFSLILESASTNQTSMYLCASSSFGNEKLFFGSGTQLSVL.

The chain uses TRBV11-2 and TRBJ2-7; 9 bases match TRBD2. The CDR3 loop spans 13 amino acids. V shed 6 bases, J shed 3 bases, and the junction held 3 bases outside the gene matches. Per germline, CDR1 SGHAT and CDR2 FQNNGV. The CDR3 protein is CASSPSGNYEQYF. The CDR3 nucleotides read TGTGCCAGCAGTCCTAGCGGGAACTACGAGCAGTACTTC.

V is TRBV18 and J is TRBJ2-1; D is undetermined. The germline V gene encodes CDR1 KGHSH and CDR2 LQKENI. V was trimmed by 3 bases and J by 10 bases, leaving 10 bases between them. The CDR3 is 12 residues long. CDR3 DNA: TGTGCCAGCTCACCTTCGAGTGGGGAGCAGTTCTTC. It specifies CASSPSSGEQFF. Combining the CDR3 with reference TRBV18 and TRBJ2-1 gives the whole variable domain NAGVMQNPRHLVRRRGQEARLRCSPMKGHSHVYWYRQLPEEGLKFMVYLQKENIIDESGMPKERFSAEFPKEGPSILRIQQVVRGDSAAYFCASSPSSGEQFFGPGTRLTVL.

The chain joins TRBV5-1 to TRBJ2-7, with 9 nucleotides matching TRBD2. Germline V gives CDR1 SGHRS, CDR2 YFSETQ. V gave up 0 bases and J gave up 6 bases; unmatched junction bases: 13. The CDR3 sequence is 17 residues long. CDR3: CASSLDVSGSSHLEQYF. CDR3 coding DNA: TGCGCCAGCAGCTTGGATGTTAGCGGGAGTTCCCACCTCGAGCAGTACTTC. Drawing the rest from reference TRBV5-1 and TRBJ2-7, the complete variable domain is KAGVTQTPRYLIKTRGQQVTLSCSPISGHRSVSWYQQTPGQGLQFLFEYFSETQRNKGNFPGRFSGRQFSNSRSEMNVSTLELGDSALYLCASSLDVSGSSHLEQYFGPGTRLTVT.

This rearrangement joins TRBV5-5 to TRBJ1-5; no clear D. V was trimmed by 0 bases and J by 3 bases, leaving 10 bases between them. The germline gives CDR1 SGHKS, CDR2 YYEKEE (reference sequence). This CDR3 has 15 residues. CDR3: CASSLAFDHNQPQHF. CDR3 sequence (DNA): TGTGCCAGCAGCTTGGCTTTCGATCACAATCAGCCCCAGCATTTT.

The CDR3 bases are TGTGCCAGCGGTCTAGCGGGGGATTACGAGCAGTACTTC. It translates to CASGLAGDYEQYF. The V call is TRBV27, the J call TRBJ2-7; 10 bases align to TRBD2. Per germline, CDR1 MNHEY and CDR2 SMNVEV (reference sequence). The V segment lost 8 bases and the J segment 4 bases; nucleotides outside the gene matches: 5. CDR3 length equals 13 residues.